This TCR beta chain comes out of a study of OX40 agonist ivuxolimab in advanced cancers. This clone is a singleton in its sample. Sequencing was performed with immunoSEQ multiplex PCR; in TCRdb, only in-frame clones are kept and a portion is missing. The sample contains approximately 72,000 clones, almost 90% of which appear only once. The sequences come from CD4+ or CD8+ T cells sorted from blood, collected in a trial of the OX40 agonist ivuxolimab. The clonotype comes from an adult with an advanced solid tumor such as melanoma, head and neck, liver or kidney cancer.

The CDR3 region is CASSQDPQAGSNQPQHF. CDR3 nucleotide sequence: TGCGCCAGCAGCCAAGATCCACAGGCGGGAAGCAATCAGCCCCAGCATTTT. This chain joins TRBV4-3 and TRBJ1-5; D is possibly TRBD1 (5 bases). Germline V lookup: CDR1 LGHNA, CDR2 YSLEER. The length of the CDR3 is 17 residues. The germline V and J ends were trimmed by 0 bases and 1 base, with 13 bases remaining between them.